Sequencing of this T cell receptor (beta chain) was carried out in a study of low-dose radiotherapy and immunotherapy resistance in tumors. Background on the study: Cohort 1 was treated with 0.5 Gy per fraction at 2-week intervals, amounting to 6.5 Gy overall. Oral administration of aspirin 300 mg daily occurred for four cycles, commencing at cycle 1 day 1.

In germline, CDR1 is MNHNY, CDR2 SVGAGI (reference sequence). The CDR3 has 14 residues. V was pared by 2 bases and J by 8 bases, with 13 bases between. Donors received a regimen that comprised nivolumab, ipilimumab, aspirin, low-dose cyclophosphamide and low-dose radiotherapy. The presence of advanced solid tumors lacking tumor-infiltrating lymphocytes characterized eligible patients. Alpha- and beta-chain coverage of first-strand cDNA came from TRAV- and TRBV-specific primers. TCRs were amplified for roughly 20 PCR cycles with a constant-region primer and V-primer adapter. Each CDR3 protein is one row after TCRdb ran MiXCR on the reads. The top ten clones hold approximately 7.7% of a sample with approximately 15,000 distinct CDR3 sequences, approximately 61% of them seen once.

The clonotype comes from a human donor with advanced metastatic prostate, ovarian, gallbladder or colorectal cancer (not recorded which). This table probably holds off-target reads from a library built for another chain. The rearrangement links TRBV6-6 to TRBJ2-1, with D perhaps matching TRBD1 (6 bases). The CDR3 sequence is CASSYVLGADEQFF. CDR3 bases: TGTGCCAGCAGTTACGTATTGGGGGCCGATGAGCAGTTCTTC.